The subject of this entry is one T cell receptor beta chain. In the authors' workflow: ImmunoSEQ supplied junction-only sequences lacking quality scores, so filtering was different. Method: immunoSEQ multiplex PCR; TCRdb's copy keeps in-frame clones and lacks some. D and trimming were read from the DNA, whereas the V and J calls and clone size are those reported in that table. The sample holds 550,000 to 600,000 clones, about 98% seen once. This sample was included in a study of shared clonotypes between healthy human individuals. Germline CDR1 SNHLY, CDR2 FYNNEI. This CDR3 has 15 residues. V lost 3 bases to trimming and J lost 5 bases, with 17 bases between them. It was CD45RO-negative cells, positively selected for CCR7, that made up naive CD8 cells, with terminally differentiated effector memory CD45RA+ cells excluded.

This sequence originates from a man aged 30 to 39 in good health. Input material: naive CD8+ T cells sorted from blood. The chain carries TRBV2 and TRBJ2-7; tentatively, D is TRBD2 (5 bases). The CDR3 is CASSEGVGSYNEQYF. In DNA, the CDR3 is TGTGCCAGCAGTGAGGGAGTAGGGTCCTACAACGAGCAGTACTTC.